This record looks at one T cell receptor beta chain sequence and its context. It lacks a known antigen. Per-nucleotide qualities are absent, and no much larger clonotype sits a single base away. These data are taken from a study of cytomegalovirus exposure and HLA in healthy donors (dated by TCRdb to about 2017). Concerning the study at large: According to an earlier analysis of several hundred of the donors, about 180 million T cells yielded over 90 million unique TCR beta sequences and 250 to 350 Gb of sequence data. An early release covering about 600 HLA-typed donors comprised about 300 gigabases of sequencing data and around 80 million unique TCR sequences. Of the roughly 400 genotyped donors, approximately 83% fell in the genetic ancestry cluster associated with self-reported Caucasian donors. The study aimed to test whether signatures of past pathogen exposure could be identified by cataloging public T cell receptors. The T cell repertoires of around 730 subjects were profiled by immunosequencing and related to cytomegalovirus serostatus. Along with the approximately 700-subject first cohort, a separate validation cohort of over a hundred different subjects was used. High-throughput TCR immunosequencing, statistical association of individual TCRs with disease status, and machine learning were combined to predict cytomegalovirus infection status. In a later analysis, previously published TCR beta repertoires from 666 donors were re-analyzed and high-resolution HLA genotyping was added so that TCR occurrence patterns could be studied. In the later analysis, no new phenotypic data were used to find candidate immune exposures; instead, reliance was placed on TCR beta sequences and their occurrence across donors. In an earlier analysis of 550 to 700 of the donors, high-throughput TCR beta sequencing was used to judge whether each TCR beta V gene segment behaved as functional or pseudogenic. Donor age, sex, ethnicity and CMV serostatus were collected together with the repertoire data. In a later genetic analysis, genome-wide SNP genotypes for about three fifths of the 666 donors were used, and that subset was treated as a discovery cohort. Every discovery cohort repertoire had been produced on one sequencing platform. HLA typing covered class I and class II loci at four-digit resolution. Typing coverage varied by locus: roughly 629-640 donors for A, B, C, DRB1 and DQB1; around 560 for DQA1; over 600 for DPA1; some 470 for DPB1. Because of strong linkage in the cohort, roughly five DR-DQ haplotypes were treated as single units for association and clustering. Among around 400 genotyped donors of the cohort, an average of approximately 240,000 unique TCR beta nucleotide sequences was sequenced per donor, of which approximately 19% were non-productive.

From the germline V gene, CDR1 is MGHRA and CDR2 is YSYEKL. V is pared back by 4 bases and J by 2 bases, with 22 bases lying between the germline termini. The CDR3 goes from the cysteine to the phenylalanine over 18 residues. The sequence is cut down to CDR3 DNA, 54 bases in frame from base 1. The method was the immunoSEQ multiplex PCR assay. For the multiplex PCR, a mixture combining 60 forward primers for TCR Vbeta segments and 13 reverse primers for TCR Jbeta segments was used. The CDR3 region of rearranged TCR beta genes was amplified from genomic DNA with a multiplex PCR assay. On the Illumina HiSeq System, the amplified TCR beta libraries were sequenced as 87-base-pair reads. The paper's processing steps were these. In a later analysis, some 80 million unique TCR beta chains were counted across the roughly 610 repertoires, and about 10 million of these chains were shared by at least two donors. A nearest-neighbor algorithm error-corrected the raw reads and collapsed the reads into unique sequences, merging closely related sequences to remove PCR and sequencing errors. Alignment of CDR3 sequences to IMGT reference sequences was used to assign V, D and J gene segments. Each retained sequence needed at least a six-nucleotide match to both a V gene segment and a J gene segment. Rearrangements were classified as productive when the CDR3 lacked stop codons and remained in frame with V and J, and all other rearrangements were classified as non-productive. Following IMGT convention, CDR3 was defined as the stretch from the second conserved V-encoded cysteine to the conserved J-encoded phenylalanine. Sequences without an unambiguous match to a single V gene segment were excluded from the earlier analysis of almost 600 of the donors. An earlier analysis of a few hundred of the donors classified V segments as functional when productive rearrangements were above 56.7% and as segregating when the standard deviation between donors was above 5%. A statistical classification framework was built to diagnose cytomegalovirus status from the catalog of TCR beta chain sequences. In a later analysis, V and J genes were assigned by comparing TCR nucleotide sequences against IMGT/GENE-DB human TR gene sequences. Using the TCRdist pipeline, a later analysis assigned CDR3 sequences along with most-parsimonious VDJ recombination scenarios. In a later analysis, each TCR beta chain was defined by its CDR3 amino acid sequence together with its V-gene family, and reads lacking a unique V-gene family were excluded. A later analysis removed roughly 590 highly shared, low-generation-probability nucleotide sequences to deal with suspected cross-contamination and a sequencing artifact. A later analysis calculated a clonal expansion index for each public chain from normalized within-repertoire ranks of inferred template counts. A later analysis computed generation probabilities with a VDJ recombination model fitted to out-of-frame rearrangements, and checked the results against IGoR. In a later analysis, hypergeometric tests were used to score TCR-TCR, TCR-HLA and TCR-CMV co-occurrence, with a repertoire-size bias correction applied to TCR pairs. In a later analysis, false discovery rates were estimated by permuting HLA or CMV assignments 20 times. In a later analysis, co-occurring TCRs were grouped with DBSCAN, and TCRdist sequence similarity was added when clustering was performed within HLA-allele-positive subsets. For co-occurrence clustering, repertoires with fewer than 30,000 or more than 120,000 public chains were excluded, along with four to six repertoires with anomalous nucleotide sharing. Here the immuneACCESS table is served through TCRdb, limited to in-frame sequences with V and J called. Missing clones are a known gap in these copies; in checked studies unresolved V genes cover under half, and the rest lacks a known reason. For V, J and clone size, that table is used; D and trimming come from the DNA. Present in this sample are about 190,000 clones, 65% to 85% of which were seen just once. The ten largest clones capture 3.5% to 4% of the sample.

Paper-wide results and their limitations: Broadly in line with IMGT annotations, most TCR beta V segments showed up in productive rearrangements about 87% or about 30% of the time in an earlier analysis of 450 to 750 of the donors. CMV serostatus was the only immune exposure information available for the cohort. A cluster of highly shared sequence variants was judged likely to be a technical artifact of the sequencing pipeline. In a later analysis, most CMV-associated TCR beta chains were found to appear HLA-restricted, with HLA associations seemingly driven largely by CMV exposure. Because counts were too low, about 15 rarely observed V segments, including chromosome 9 orphons, were left out of the earlier analysis of 587 of the donors. According to a later analysis, parvovirus B19, influenza, CMV and Epstein-Barr virus appeared linked to several top co-occurrence clusters. Assigning TCR associations to individual alleles was difficult when HLA alleles, especially DR and DQ, strongly co-occurred. A few of the identified cytomegalovirus-associated TCR beta chains were confirmed in vitro to be specific for cytomegalovirus antigens. The presence/absence analyses assumed that sequencing depth was roughly uniform across donors, and that assumption may not be true. A further reported finding was that TCR beta sequences accurately predicted the HLA-A and HLA-B alleles for most subjects in the first cohort. Some IMGT-functional V segments, including TRBV6-2 and TRBV6-3, could not be distinguished by the 87-base-pair reads and were therefore excluded. An association between a missense DCLRE1C variant and V-gene and J-gene trimming of TCR beta chains was found in a later genetic analysis and replicated in an independent cohort. The classifier was reported to diagnose cytomegalovirus status with high specificity and sensitivity in both the original and validation cohorts. Because HLA typing was unavailable for some donors at each locus, only the typed subset was used in association tests. In a later analysis, 16,951 TCR beta sequences were associated with specific HLA alleles at a false discovery rate of 0.05. Correlated functional status among segregating V segments might be attributable to linkage disequilibrium, but an unknown experimental factor could not be ruled out. In the study, some 160 TCR beta chains were listed as associated with cytomegalovirus. In a later genetic analysis, fewer N-insertions in productive TCRs were reported among donors in an Asian-associated ancestry cluster than the approximately 710-donor mean. According to a later analysis, TCR association rates differed among HLA loci, with DRB1 alleles showing the most associated TCRs and HLA-C alleles showing the fewest. A later analysis found that HLA-associated TCR beta chains were more clonally expanded and had lower generation probabilities than equally common non-associated chains. This cohort had only TCR beta chains sequenced, and the lack of alpha or paired-chain data limited which features could be detected. It was suggested by the authors that the approach could potentially be generalized to other disease states and immunological phenotypes. Across donors, most TCR sequences were observed very rarely, whereas some public TCRs were present in many individuals.

The cohort comprised fewer than 750 healthy bone marrow donors. At the time of sampling, all cohort members were nominally healthy, though unrecorded immune exposures were likely present. The donor tested CMV seronegative, placing the donor among the 300 to 400 seronegative members of the cohort. Every donor gave a peripheral blood sample, and the peripheral blood mononuclear cells from that sample were used for TCR beta sequencing. The Qiagen DNeasy Blood Extraction Kit was used to extract genomic DNA from the blood cell samples. This TCR was sampled from a man aged 45 to 65 in good health and CMV-seronegative. Recombination linked TRBV4-1 to TRBJ2-3; the D region possibly corresponds to TRBD1 (6 bases align). Sequencing input: PBMCs. Here is the DNA: TGCGCCAGCAGCCTAACCTCCGGACAGAATGTCTTCACAGATACGCAGTATTTT. It specifies CASSLTSGQNVFTDTQYF.